Listed here are 4 T cell receptor beta chains from one sample, sequenced in a study of OX40 agonist ivuxolimab in advanced cancers. Measured with immunoSEQ multiplex PCR; TCRdb has only the in-frame clones, and not every one. The sample has 130,000 or so clones, around 95% seen once; the top ten hold roughly 0.15%. The sample in question was CD4+ or CD8+ T cells sorted from blood, obtained in a trial of the OX40 agonist ivuxolimab. These receptors came from an adult with an advanced solid tumor such as melanoma, head and neck, liver or kidney cancer.

This clone was seen just once. Other nucleotide sequences in the sample specify the same CDR3. The chain couples TRBV20-1 to TRBJ2-7; the D call may be TRBD1 or TRBD2 (5 bases each). The CDR3 extends over 11 amino acids. Per germline, CDR1 DFQATT and CDR2 SNEGSKA (reference sequence). The germline V and J ends were trimmed by 1 base and 4 bases, with 5 bases remaining between them. The DNA of the CDR3 is TGCAGTGCTAGAGGGGGGTACGAGCAGTACTTC. Encoded protein: CSARGGYEQYF.

V and J are TRBV7-3 and TRBJ2-7, with D possibly matching TRBD2 (5 bases). CDR1 and CDR2 from the germline V gene are SGHTA and FQGTGA. V was cut by 4 bases and J by 0 bases, with 13 bases left in between. This CDR3 contains 15 residues. The CDR3 DNA reads as TGTGCCAGCAGCTCTGATAGCGTGTCCTCCTACGAGCAGTACTTC. Its protein product is CASSSDSVSSYEQYF. The full variable domain, its missing parts supplied by reference TRBV7-3 and TRBJ2-7, is GAGVSQTPSNKVTEKGKYVELRCDPISGHTALYWYRQSLGQGPEFLIYFQGTGAADDSGLPNDRFFAVRPEGSVSTLKIQRTERGDSAVYLCASSSDSVSSYEQYFGPGTRLTVT.

The V gene is TRBV7-6, the J gene TRBJ2-1, with D maybe TRBD2 (6 bases). This CDR3 is built from 16 residues. Germline loops: CDR1 SGHVS, CDR2 FNYEAQ. Trimming left V 7 bases short and J 4 bases short, with 20 bases between. In DNA, the CDR3 is TGTGCCAGCACCAAACTGCCGGGACTCCAGTACAATGAGCAGTTCTTC. It encodes CASTKLPGLQYNEQFF.

The chain combines TRBV5-6 with TRBJ1-1; TRBD1 might be the D (5 bases). CDR3 length: 18 residues. With 4 bases removed from V and 1 base from J, the gap between germline ends came to 23 bases. Germline assignment: CDR1 SGHDT and CDR2 YYEEEE. CDR3 sequence (DNA): TGTGCCAGCAGCCACCTGGGGCAGGTTGATCATCGGAACACTGAAGCTTTCTTT. Amino acids: CASSHLGQVDHRNTEAFF.